This T cell receptor (beta chain) was observed in a study of CD8+ T cells in alopecia areata. Extracted from the samples, RNA was reverse transcribed into cDNA to serve as the sequencing template. Only in-frame clones appear in the TCRdb table, and some are missing; sequencing was by immunoSEQ multiplex PCR. In the table there are around 29,000 clones, roughly 60% of which are singletons. Germline V gives CDR1 LGHNA, CDR2 YSLEER. V gave up 1 base and J gave up 3 bases, with 10 bases separating them. This CDR3 is built from 14 residues. What was sequenced was NKG2D-high CD8+ T cells sorted from blood. The V gene is TRBV4-3, the J gene TRBJ2-7, with D maybe TRBD2 (6 bases). The source of this sequence is a human donor with alopecia areata. This CDR3 reads CASSQAREVYEQYF. DNA of the CDR3: TGCGCCAGCAGCCAAGCCAGGGAGGTCTACGAGCAGTACTTC.